Below are 9 T cell receptor beta chains sequenced from a single sample in a study of patients and donors after allogeneic stem cell transplantation. MiXCR, applied by TCRdb to the RT-PCR reads, yields one record per CDR3 protein. The table shows some 87,000 distinct CDR3 sequences, with roughly 48% occurring only once. Sequences were obtained from blood, either unsorted or a sorted T cell fraction (not recorded which). Receptors were obtained from a human donor who was either an allogeneic HSCT recipient or a stem cell or donor lymphocyte infusion donor (not recorded which). It is not recorded whose cells these are; they may come from a transplant donor.

J is TRBJ2-5 and V is TRBV7-9, with D possibly matching TRBD1 (6 bases). The germline V gene has CDR1 SEHNR and CDR2 FQNEAQ (reference sequence). CDR3 length: 14 residues. The V gene lost 5 bases and the J gene lost 2 bases, with 12 bases spanning the gap. The CDR3 protein is CASSPRTAQETQYF. The CDR3 nucleotides read TGTGCCAGCAGCCCGCGGACAGCGCAAGAGACCCAGTACTTC.

The V gene is TRBV4-1, the J gene TRBJ1-2; no definite D call. Germline V gene sequence: CDR1 MGHRA, CDR2 YSYEKL. The V gene lost 0 bases and the J gene lost 0 bases, with 11 bases spanning the gap. The CDR3 is made up of 16 amino acids. CDR3 sequence: CASSQDPREANYGYTF. In DNA form, the CDR3 reads TGCGCCAGCAGCCAAGATCCTAGGGAAGCTAACTATGGCTACACCTTC.

The chain combines TRBV27 with TRBJ1-5; unclear D gene. The length of the CDR3 is 13 residues. Germline-derived CDR1 and CDR2 are MNHEY and SMNVEV (reference sequence). Deletions cut 3 bases from V and 5 bases from J, with 8 bases between. CDR3 in amino acids: CASSLGNYQPQHF. For the CDR3, the DNA is TGTGCCAGCAGTTTGGGGAATTATCAGCCCCAGCATTTT.

The chain is built from TRBV21-1 and TRBJ1-5; the table's D call TRBD1 went unverified against the DNA. TRBV21-1 is a pseudogene. The CDR3 runs to 17 residues. Here the CDR3 reads CASSKEEAGVKYQPQHF. For the CDR3, the DNA is TGTGCCAGCAGCAAAGAGGAAGCAGGGGTTAAGTATCAGCCCCAGCATTTT.

The chain employs TRBV7-2 and TRBJ1-5; D ambiguous. This CDR3 region has 14 residues. V lost 4 bases and J lost 2, with 9 bases in between. Looked up from germline, CDR1 is SGHTA and CDR2 is FQGNSA. The CDR3 coding sequence is TGTGCCAGCAGCTCGAGGGTCGGCAATCAGCCCCAGCATTTT. Translation: CASSSRVGNQPQHF. Variable domain in full (rest from reference TRBV7-2 and TRBJ1-5): GAGVSQSPSNKVTEKGKDVELRCDPISGHTALYWYRQSLGQGLEFLIYFQGNSAPDKSGLPSDRFSAERTGGSVSTLTIQRTQQEDSAVYLCASSSRVGNQPQHFGDGTRLSIL.

V usage is TRBV12-3 or TRBV12-4 and J usage is TRBJ1-5, with unresolved D. This CDR3 has 14 residues. The V end lost 0 bases, the J end lost 0 bases, and 3 bases lay between the germline ends. The CDR3 DNA sequence: TGTGCCAGCAGTTTAGCTATTAGCAATCAGCCCCAGCATTTT. Residues: CASSLAISNQPQHF.

This clonotype came up once. The CDR3 DNA sequence: TGTGCCAGCAGCCTAGACAGGGAGGGTGGCTACACCTTC. Its translation is CASSLDREGGYTF. The chain joins TRBV7-2 to TRBJ1-2; 7 nucleotides align to TRBD1. The V and J ends lost 5 bases and 7 bases, in that order; junction bases with no gene match: 7. Germline V gene data show CDR1 as SGHTA and CDR2 as FQGNSA. There are 13 residues in the CDR3.

This clonotype was counted only a few times. The chain links TRBV12-3 or TRBV12-4 to TRBJ1-4, with 8 bases identical to TRBD1. The CDR3 is made up of 14 amino acids. V lost 7 bases to trimming and J lost 8 bases; unmatched junction nucleotides: 9. The CDR3 sequence is CASTPDRDGEKLFF. In DNA form, the CDR3 reads TGTGCCAGCACCCCGGACAGGGATGGAGAAAAACTGTTTTTT.

The chain links TRBV5-1 to TRBJ2-7; D not resolved. V was pared by 4 bases and J by 5 bases, with 16 bases between. CDR1 SGHRS and CDR2 YFSETQ come from the germline V gene. CDR3 length: 14 amino acids. The CDR3 DNA is TGCGCCAGCAGCCTCGCTAACTTGATTAACGAGCAGTACTTC. Translation gives CASSLANLINEQYF.